These 5 T cell receptor beta chains were sequenced from one sample in a study of Ad26.COV2.S vaccination and SARS-CoV-2 variants. Treatment reported: about 20 received Ad26.COV2.S at low or high dose, single or two shots; 5 received placebo; per-sample allocation not given. Day 63 after the first injection of vaccine or placebo was the sampling time. Clones were sequenced by immunoSEQ multiplex PCR, and TCRdb holds only the in-frame ones, with some missing. The sample yields about half a million clones, about 88% seen once. The sequences come from peripheral blood, collected in a trial of Ad26.COV2.S vaccine versus placebo. The receptors derive from a person aged 18-60 years who received the Ad26.COV2.S COVID-19 vaccine or a placebo.

The chain uses TRBV6-6 and TRBJ1-1, with D possibly matching TRBD1 (6 bases). Germline V gene lookup returns CDR1 MNHNY and CDR2 SVGAGI (reference sequence). The germline V and J ends were trimmed by 6 bases and 1 base, with 12 bases remaining between them. The CDR3 length is 14 residues. This CDR3 reads CASRDDRRNTEAFF. The CDR3 DNA sequence: TGTGCCAGCAGGGACGACAGGCGGAACACTGAAGCTTTCTTT.

This chain uses TRBV19 with TRBJ1-5; possible D gene TRBD1, 6 bases. V was cut by 7 bases and J by 2 bases, with 18 bases left in between. This CDR3 has 16 amino acids. Germline V gene sequence: CDR1 LNHDA, CDR2 SQIVND (reference sequence). The CDR3 DNA follows: TGTGCCAGTAAAAACAACCCGGGACACCGCAATCAGCCCCAGCATTTT. Its protein product is CASKNNPGHRNQPQHF.

The rearrangement joins TRBV7-2 to TRBJ2-5; D is ambiguous. Trimming left V 5 bases short and J 2 bases short, with 6 bases between. The CDR3 sequence is 12 residues long. Germline lookup yields CDR1 SGHTA and CDR2 FQGNSA. CDR3 coding DNA: TGTGCCAGCAGCGTTGCTCAAGAGACCCAGTACTTC. Translation gives CASSVAQETQYF.

This clone was found once. This rearrangement joins TRBV19 to TRBJ2-5; D gene unclear. CDR3 length: 13 residues. CDR1 LNHDA and CDR2 SQIVND come from the germline V gene (reference sequence). Trimming stripped 3 bases from V and 2 bases from J, with 7 bases between. CDR3 protein: CASSINRQETQYF. The CDR3 coding sequence is TGTGCCAGTAGTATCAATCGTCAAGAGACCCAGTACTTC.

The chain carries TRBV30 and TRBJ1-2; D gene ambiguous. The CDR3 has 13 residues. Germline CDR1 and CDR2: GTSNPN and SVGIG (reference sequence). V was pared by 2 bases and J by 4 bases, with 11 bases between. The CDR3 protein is CAWSWAERYGYTF. The CDR3 bases are TGTGCCTGGAGTTGGGCCGAGCGCTATGGCTACACCTTC.